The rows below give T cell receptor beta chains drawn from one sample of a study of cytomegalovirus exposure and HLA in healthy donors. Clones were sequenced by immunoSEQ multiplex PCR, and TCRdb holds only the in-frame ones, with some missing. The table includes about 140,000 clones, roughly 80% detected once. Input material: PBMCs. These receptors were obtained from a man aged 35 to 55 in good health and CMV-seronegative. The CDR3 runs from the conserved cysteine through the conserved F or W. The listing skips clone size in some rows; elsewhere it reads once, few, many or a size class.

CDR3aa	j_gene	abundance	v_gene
CASSISGQRPNQPQHF	TRBJ1-5	NA	TRBV19
CASSLGLKETQYF	TRBJ2-5	NA	TRBV5-1
CASTELGGGNTIYF	TRBJ1-3	NA	TRBV6-1
CASGGGTGVYGYTF	TRBJ1-2	NA	TRBV6-1
CASSPGTSGDTQYF	TRBJ2-3	NA	TRBV18
CASSVGDSGGSAGANVLTF	TRBJ2-6	NA	TRBV9
CAWSVSVGTEAFF	TRBJ1-1	many	TRBV30
CASTSGGLNEKLFF	TRBJ1-4	once	TRBV4-1
CASSPLAGGPWETQYF	TRBJ2-5	NA	TRBV5-1
CASSQEPWGQGSETQYF	TRBJ2-5	NA	TRBV4-3
CASRLQADRSNQPQHF	TRBJ1-5	NA	TRBV6-6
CASSPLGLAGDTQYF	TRBJ2-3	NA	TRBV5-4
CASSQGEWRGRIYEQYF	TRBJ2-7	NA	TRBV4-2
CASSSQGVGEEKLFF	TRBJ1-4	NA	TRBV28
CASSPMRGTGENYGYTF	TRBJ1-2	NA	TRBV7-8
CASRKPGGEEQFF	TRBJ2-1	once	TRBV6-1